This T cell receptor (beta chain) was documented in a study of blood T cells in healthy people across ages. With 6 bases removed from V and 0 bases from J, the gap between germline ends came to 9 bases. The CDR3 has 14 amino acids. CDR1 and CDR2 (germline): MNHEY, SVGAGI. Each of the donors had roughly 9.1 milliliters of peripheral blood drawn into EDTA-treated Vacutainer tubes. It was with a sample-barcoded 5' primer and a J-beta primer mix that a second PCR of roughly 7 to 12 cycles was run. TCRdb ran MiXCR on the 5' RACE reads and lists one entry per CDR3 protein. The table lists 950,000 to 1,200,000 distinct CDR3 sequences, under 40% of them singletons, with less than 15% in the top ten.

The V gene is TRBV6-5, the J gene TRBJ1-5; D call uncertain. The sequence was obtained from a man between 18 and 29 years old in good health. Specimen: blood. DNA of the CDR3: TGTGCCAGCAGCATACAGAATAGCAATCAGCCCCAGCATTTT. As protein: CASSIQNSNQPQHF.